These 32 T cell receptor beta chains came from one sample sequenced in a study of blood T cell repertoires in COVID-19. Sequencing was performed with immunoSEQ multiplex PCR; in TCRdb, only in-frame clones are kept and a portion is missing. The sample yields roughly 79,000 clones, approximately 80% seen once. Material: peripheral blood. All receptors derive from a man aged 55 to 69 with active or convalescent COVID-19.

The J gene is TRBJ2-7, the V gene TRBV12-5, with D perhaps matching TRBD2 (5 bases). V was pared by 2 bases and J by 4 bases, with 12 bases between. The CDR3 extends over 14 amino acids. From germline, CDR1 is LGHNT and CDR2 FRNRAP. CDR3 residues: CASGLPYGDYEQYF. In DNA form, the CDR3 reads TGTGCTAGTGGTTTGCCATACGGGGATTACGAGCAGTACTTC.

The genes are TRBV7-7 and TRBJ2-5; 11 bases map to TRBD2. The CDR3 is 14 residues long. The germline V gene has CDR1 SSHAT and CDR2 FNYEAQ (reference sequence). Here the CDR3 reads CASSSGGPKETQYF. As DNA, the CDR3 is TGTGCTAGCTCTAGCGGGGGGCCGAAGGAGACCCAGTACTTC.

A few counts support this clone. The chain employs TRBV19 and TRBJ1-2, with TRBD1 as a possible D gene (6 bases). V lost 1 base to trimming and J lost 4 bases, with 13 bases between them. CDR3 size: 15 residues. Germline-derived CDR1 and CDR2 are LNHDA and SQIVND (reference sequence). CDR3 residues: CASSIATGFPYGYTF. CDR3 coding DNA: TGTGCCAGTAGTATAGCAACAGGGTTTCCCTATGGCTACACCTTC. Drawing the rest from reference TRBV19 and TRBJ1-2, the complete variable domain is DGGITQSPKYLFRKEGQNVTLSCEQNLNHDAMYWYRQDPGQGLRLIYYSQIVNDFQKGDIAEGYSVSREKKESFPLTVTSAQKNPTAFYLCASSIATGFPYGYTFGSGTRLTVV.

The gene calls are TRBV5-5 and TRBJ2-2, with D possibly matching TRBD2 (6 bases). The CDR3 sequence is 15 residues long. Between the trimmed V and J ends, which lost 4 bases and 4 bases, there was a span of 14 bases. Germline CDR1 and CDR2: SGHKS and YYEKEE (reference sequence). The CDR3 nucleotides are TGTGCCAGCAGCACATTTGGAGGGGCCACCGGGGAGCTGTTTTTT. This encodes CASSTFGGATGELFF. Full variable domain (remainder filled in from reference TRBV5-5 and TRBJ2-2): DAGVTQSPTHLIKTRGQQVTLRCSPISGHKSVSWYQQVLGQGPQFIFQYYEKEERGRGNFPDRFSARQFPNYSSELNVNALLLGDSALYLCASSTFGGATGELFFGEGSRLTVL.

The CDR3 nucleotides read TGTGCCAGCTCACCAGGACAGGGGAGCTATGGCTACACCTTC. This translates into CASSPGQGSYGYTF. The V call is TRBV18, the J call TRBJ1-2, with 9 bases fitting TRBD1. This CDR3 is built from 14 residues. Germline CDR1 reads KGHSH; CDR2 reads LQKENI. V lost 2 bases and J lost 4; bases outside the gene matches: 2.

The V call is TRBV5-1, the J call TRBJ2-3, with 8 bases identical to TRBD1. The CDR3 covers 16 residues. Germline V CDR1 and CDR2: SGHRS, YFSETQ. V lost 0 bases, J lost 0 bases, and 3 bases stayed unmatched. DNA of the CDR3: TGCGCCAGCAGCTTGGGGGACAGGAGTAGCACAGATACGCAGTATTTT. This codes for CASSLGDRSSTDTQYF.

This clone was counted only a few times. The chain couples TRBV3-1 (or the pseudogene TRBV3-2) to TRBJ2-1; D gene ambiguous. V was cut by 2 bases and J by 0 bases, with 14 bases left in between. There are 17 residues in the CDR3. The germline CDR1 and CDR2 sequences are LGHDT and YNNKEL (reference sequence). The CDR3: CASSQSQGPSSYNEQFF. The CDR3 DNA reads TGTGCCAGCAGCCAATCCCAAGGCCCTAGCTCCTACAATGAGCAGTTCTTC.

The chain links TRBV7-6 to TRBJ2-7; 8 positions match TRBD1. In germline, CDR1 is SGHVS, CDR2 FNYEAQ. V lost 1 base to trimming and J lost 5 bases; unmatched junction nucleotides: 7. This CDR3 spans 15 amino acids. The CDR3 sequence is CASSLGAGGYNEQYF. The CDR3 nucleotides are TGTGCCAGCAGCTTAGGGGCAGGGGGCTACAACGAGCAGTACTTC.

The gene calls are TRBV9 and TRBJ2-5; 9 positions match TRBD2. Losses at the gene ends were 0 bases for V and 5 bases for J; bases not matched to a gene: 5. CDR1 and CDR2 from the germline V gene are SGDLS and YYNGEE. The CDR3 totals 15 residues. CDR3 coding DNA: TGTGCCAGCAGCGTAGGGCGGGGGGGCCTTGAGACCCAGTACTTC. Protein sequence: CASSVGRGGLETQYF.

The chain employs TRBV6-4 and TRBJ1-3; TRBD1 might be the D (5 bases). The germline CDR1 and CDR2 sequences are MRHNA and SNTAGT. The CDR3 is 16 residues long. Trimming removed 2 bases from V and 0 bases from J, with 11 bases in between. The CDR3 loop reads CASSDGGGNSGNTIYF. CDR3 nucleotides: TGTGCCAGCAGTGACGGCGGGGGTAACTCTGGAAACACCATATATTTT.

This chain links TRBV28 with TRBJ2-7; 7 bases fit TRBD1. V dropped 5 bases and J dropped 2; count of bases not matched to a gene: 9. Per germline, CDR1 MDHEN and CDR2 SYDVKM. This CDR3 has 15 amino acids. CDR3 sequence (DNA): TGTGCCAGCAGTCGACAGGGCCAGTGGGCCTACGAGCAGTACTTC. Protein sequence: CASSRQGQWAYEQYF.

This chain connects TRBV9 to TRBJ2-3; 9 positions match TRBD2. Germline CDR1 reads SGDLS; CDR2 reads YYNGEE. Trimming cost V 0 bases and J 1 base; bases outside gene matches: 3. The CDR3 is 16 residues long. CDR3 DNA: TGTGCCAGCAGCGTAGTAGCTAGCGGGGGCACAGATACGCAGTATTTT. This gives the protein CASSVVASGGTDTQYF.

V is TRBV6-1 and J is TRBJ1-5; D not resolved. Germline assignment: CDR1 MNHNS and CDR2 SASEGT. V lost 8 bases to trimming and J lost 2 bases, with 13 bases between them. The CDR3 loop spans 14 amino acids. The CDR3 sequence: CASRLREGNQPQHF. The DNA of the CDR3 is TGTGCCAGCCGATTGAGGGAGGGCAATCAGCCCCAGCATTTT.

The chain has TRBV5-8 and TRBJ2-3; D gene ambiguous. Germline values: CDR1 SGHTS, CDR2 YDEGEE. Trimming left V 4 bases short and J 3 bases short, with 3 bases between. The CDR3 sequence is 11 residues long. CDR3 coding DNA: TGTGCCAGCAGCCCAACAGATACGCAGTATTTT. Translation gives CASSPTDTQYF. Full variable domain (rest looked up from reference TRBV5-8 and TRBJ2-3): EAGVTQSPTHLIKTRGQQATLRCSPISGHTSVYWYQQALGLGLQFLLWYDEGEERNRGNFPPRFSGRQFPNYSSELNVNALELEDSALYLCASSPTDTQYFGPGTRLTVL.

The chain has TRBV6-2 or TRBV6-3 and TRBJ2-7; possible D gene TRBD1, 6 bases. Germline-derived CDR1 and CDR2 are MNHEY and SVGEGT. This CDR3 has 15 residues. The V gene lost 4 bases and the J gene lost 2 bases, with 15 bases spanning the gap. CDR3 bases: TGTGCCAGCAGTTCCCCTGACAGGAAGGCCTACGAGCAGTACTTC. It codes for CASSSPDRKAYEQYF.

The V and J genes are TRBV7-6 and TRBJ1-1; the D is unclear. V gave up 2 bases and J gave up 3 bases, with 7 bases separating them. This CDR3 has 13 residues. The germline CDR1 and CDR2 sequences are SGHVS and FNYEAQ. CDR3 region: CASSLTLDTEAFF. The CDR3 region has the DNA TGTGCCAGCAGCTTAACTCTAGACACTGAAGCTTTCTTT.

The chain has TRBV30 and TRBJ2-3; TRBD2 aligns across 8 bases. J lost 6 bases, V lost 5 bases, and 7 bases had no gene match. The CDR3 spans 13 residues. Germline CDR1 GTSNPN, CDR2 SVGIG (reference sequence). The DNA of the CDR3 is TGTGCCTGGTCGGGAGGGCTTCGGGATACGCAGTATTTT. Its protein is CAWSGGLRDTQYF.

This clone was recorded a few times. The chain's CDR3 is CASSSLRSNYGYTF. For the CDR3, the DNA is TGTGCCAGCAGCTCCTTGAGGTCGAACTATGGCTACACCTTC. This sequence joins TRBV11-2 and TRBJ1-2; D gene uncertain. Germline V gene data show CDR1 as SGHAT and CDR2 as FQNNGV. V was cut by 4 bases and J by 2 bases, with 11 bases left in between. The CDR3 contains 14 residues.

The chain couples TRBV7-3 to TRBJ2-5, with 13 nucleotides matching TRBD2. Germline V gene lookup returns CDR1 SGHTA and CDR2 FQGTGA. The CDR3 covers 16 residues. The V gene end was trimmed by 3 bases and the J gene end by 0 bases; junction bases not matched to a gene: 1. The CDR3 spells CASSLTSGGNQETQYF. The CDR3 bases are TGTGCCAGCAGCTTGACTAGCGGGGGGAACCAAGAGACCCAGTACTTC.

The rearrangement uses TRBV19 and TRBJ2-2; 8 nucleotides align to TRBD1. The CDR3 contains 14 residues. The ends lost 5 bases at V and 4 bases at J; junction bases unmatched: 3. From germline, CDR1 is LNHDA and CDR2 SQIVND (reference sequence). CDR3 bases: TGTGCCAGTAGTTATACAGGGGGCACCGGGGAGCTGTTTTTT. Translating it yields CASSYTGGTGELFF.

The chain is built from TRBV19 and TRBJ1-3; the match to TRBD1 covers 9 bases. CDR3 length: 14 residues. In germline, CDR1 is LNHDA, CDR2 SQIVND (reference sequence). Trimming removed 5 bases from V and 4 bases from J; junction bases left unmatched: 3. CDR3 sequence: CASSSGQGGNTIYF. The DNA of the CDR3 is TGTGCCAGTAGTTCGGGACAGGGAGGAAACACCATATATTTT. Complete variable domain (other parts from reference TRBV19 and TRBJ1-3): DGGITQSPKYLFRKEGQNVTLSCEQNLNHDAMYWYRQDPGQGLRLIYYSQIVNDFQKGDIAEGYSVSREKKESFPLTVTSAQKNPTAFYLCASSSGQGGNTIYFGEGSWLTVV.

The chain uses TRBV5-1 and TRBJ2-7; D is perhaps TRBD2 (5 bases). Trimming took 1 base from V and 0 from J, leaving 14 bases between them. CDR1 and CDR2 from the germline V gene are SGHRS and YFSETQ. The CDR3 has 16 amino acids. The DNA for the CDR3 is TGCGCCAGCAGCTTGCGGTCGGGATATTCCTCCTACGAGCAGTACTTC. It specifies CASSLRSGYSSYEQYF.

This chain connects TRBV4-2 to TRBJ2-1, with a possible D match to TRBD2 (5 bases). The germline V gene encodes CDR1 LGHNA and CDR2 YNFKEQ. Deletions cut 0 bases from V and 4 bases from J, with 10 bases between. CDR3 size: 15 residues. The CDR3 is CASSQDSREYNEQFF. The DNA for the CDR3 is TGTGCCAGCAGCCAAGATAGTCGGGAATACAATGAGCAGTTCTTC.

This chain uses TRBV27 with TRBJ1-5; the D is unclear. Germline CDR1 is MNHEY and CDR2 is SMNVEV (reference sequence). Trimming took off 3 bases at V and 0 bases at J, with 6 bases between the two ends. The CDR3 is 14 amino acids. This CDR3 reads CASSFSDSNQPQHF. Here the CDR3 DNA reads TGTGCCAGCAGTTTCAGTGATAGCAATCAGCCCCAGCATTTT.

The chain is built from TRBV7-2 and TRBJ2-7; possibly TRBD1 for D (6 bases). The CDR3 is 14 residues long. V was pared by 2 bases and J by 2 bases, with 10 bases between. CDR1 is SGHTA and CDR2 is FQGNSA in the germline V gene. CDR3: CASSLMDSAYEQYF. The CDR3 DNA reads TGTGCCAGCAGCTTAATGGACAGTGCCTACGAGCAGTACTTC.

The rearrangement uses TRBV5-5 and TRBJ2-1; D might be TRBD1 (6 bases). The CDR3 has 11 residues. Trimming cost V 2 bases and J 15 bases, with 12 bases left between them. The germline V gene encodes CDR1 SGHKS and CDR2 YYEKEE (reference sequence). CDR3 amino acids: CASSFYPGVFF. CDR3 nucleotides: TGTGCCAGCAGCTTCTACCCAGGGGTGTTCTTC.

The V and J genes are TRBV6-5 and TRBJ1-1, with unresolved D. The V gene lost 8 bases and the J gene lost 1 base, with 11 bases spanning the gap. This CDR3 spans 13 amino acids. Germline CDR1 MNHEY, CDR2 SVGAGI. In nucleotides, the CDR3 is TGTGCCAGCGGGAGGGAAGGGAACACTGAAGCTTTCTTT. Its protein is CASGREGNTEAFF.

This clone has more than one count but fewer than ten. The V and J genes are TRBV5-1 and TRBJ2-3; a possible D gene is TRBD1 (6 bases). This CDR3 contains 14 residues. CDR1 SGHRS and CDR2 YFSETQ come from the germline V gene. Trimming took 4 bases from V and 1 from J, leaving 10 bases between them. For the CDR3, the DNA is TGCGCCAGCAGCACCGGACAGCGCACAGATACGCAGTATTTT. Translation: CASSTGQRTDTQYF.

Concerning this clone itself: One end of the junction is discordant with germline, which a read error may explain. The V call is TRBV14, the J call TRBJ2-3; D is undetermined. There are 14 residues in the CDR3. Per the germline V gene, CDR1 is SGHDN and CDR2 is FVKESK. The CDR3 loop reads CASSKDANTDTQYF. CDR3 in DNA: TGTGCCAGCAGCAAAGACGCTAACACAGATACGCAGTATTTT.

In its sample, this clone was seen a few times. The chain is built from TRBV4-1 and TRBJ2-2; D is undetermined. Germline V gives CDR1 MGHRA, CDR2 YSYEKL. The length of the CDR3 is 16 residues. Deletions cut 4 bases from V and 0 bases from J, with 12 bases between. CDR3 region: CASSPPDISNTGELFF. The CDR3 DNA is TGCGCCAGCAGCCCCCCCGACATTTCGAACACCGGGGAGCTGTTTTTT.

On this clone itself: Distinct nucleotide sequences in the sample also encode this CDR3. The V and J genes are TRBV7-2 and TRBJ1-6, with no clear D. V was trimmed by 5 bases and J by 0 bases, leaving 5 bases between them. CDR3 length: 14 amino acids. Germline assignment: CDR1 SGHTA and CDR2 FQGNSA. The CDR3 DNA reads TGTGCCAGCAGCCCCTCCTCCTATAATTCACCCCTCCACTTT. Its protein is CASSPSSYNSPLHF.

The chain couples TRBV9 to TRBJ2-3; 11 nucleotides line up with TRBD1. The CDR3 covers 18 residues. The trim removed 2 bases at V and 1 base at J, leaving 9 bases unmatched. Germline lookup yields CDR1 SGDLS and CDR2 YYNGEE. The CDR3 sequence: CASSVTLGTGGRTDTQYF. For the CDR3, the DNA is TGTGCCAGCAGCGTCACCCTCGGGACAGGGGGGCGCACAGATACGCAGTATTTT.